This T cell receptor (beta chain) was sequenced in a study of blood T cell repertoires in COVID-19. Germline-derived CDR1 and CDR2 are SEHNR and FQNEAQ (reference sequence). With 4 bases clipped from V and 5 bases from J, the junction kept 3 bases outside the gene matches. CDR3 size: 13 residues. TCRdb's copy holds only in-frame clones and misses some; the assay was immunoSEQ multiplex PCR. The sample includes a few hundred thousand clones, 86% of them seen just once. Sequencing was done on a sample of peripheral blood. The chain has TRBV7-9 and TRBJ1-1, with 8 bases that match TRBD1. This clonotype was obtained from a man aged 25-45 years with active or convalescent COVID-19. The CDR3 bases are TGTGCCAGCAGCTCAGGGGGCCAAACTGAAGCTTTCTTT. Its translation: CASSSGGQTEAFF.